Included here is one T cell receptor beta chain sequence, with context. The data are from a study of blood T cells in healthy people across ages. This CDR3 contains 13 residues. V lost 7 bases and J 10 bases, leaving 19 bases between the germline ends. Germline loops: CDR1 SGHTA, CDR2 FQGNSA. Next came a second PCR, run for about 7 to 12 cycles, which used a sample-barcoded 5' primer along with a J-beta primer mix. Every single cDNA molecule received a tag from a template-switch adaptor with 12 random nucleotides. TCRdb recomputed calls from the 5' RACE reads with MiXCR, one row per CDR3 protein. The table lists some 890,000 distinct CDR3 sequences, roughly 28% of them singletons. Per-sample yields of isolated PBMCs were at least 6.5 million. These data are also associated with another study on T cells of mothers and their children. As that report states: Mothers yielded over 8.5 million CDR3 reads, children several million each.

The sequence was collected from a woman aged 35 to 49 in good health. Sequencing input: blood. The chain couples TRBV7-2 to TRBJ1-2; a possible D gene is TRBD1 (5 bases). CDR3 loop: CASIPFTPGTYTF. CDR3 DNA: TGTGCCAGCATCCCATTTACTCCGGGGACCTACACCTTC.